This TCR beta chain was sequenced for a study of human T cells and chemical hapten exposure. On this clonotype itself: Compared with germline, one end of the junction differs, possibly owing to a read error.

Germline CDR1 reads SQVTM; CDR2 reads ANQGSEA. The CDR3 runs 13 residues. Time point meaning: patch test 3, about 24 weeks after DPC sensitization. Treatment reported: therapeutic diphenylcyclopropenone sensitization with weekly scalp DPC. TCRdb passed the RACE reads through MiXCR, listing each CDR3 protein once. The data show 95,000 to 150,000 distinct CDR3 sequences, with over 9% seen just once and 2% to 2.5% held by the top ten. The clonotype was recovered from a woman between 45 and 65 years old with alopecia areata. Some clones in this sample may be carry-over from other donors' samples. The sample here was whole blood, taken in connection with sensitization to the hapten diphenylcyclopropenone (DPC). The chain joins TRBV29-1 to TRBJ2-7; 10 nucleotides line up with TRBD1. Here the CDR3 reads CNVGQGDSYEQYF. The CDR3 DNA is TGCAACGTTGGACAGGGGGACTCCTACGAGCAGTACTTC.